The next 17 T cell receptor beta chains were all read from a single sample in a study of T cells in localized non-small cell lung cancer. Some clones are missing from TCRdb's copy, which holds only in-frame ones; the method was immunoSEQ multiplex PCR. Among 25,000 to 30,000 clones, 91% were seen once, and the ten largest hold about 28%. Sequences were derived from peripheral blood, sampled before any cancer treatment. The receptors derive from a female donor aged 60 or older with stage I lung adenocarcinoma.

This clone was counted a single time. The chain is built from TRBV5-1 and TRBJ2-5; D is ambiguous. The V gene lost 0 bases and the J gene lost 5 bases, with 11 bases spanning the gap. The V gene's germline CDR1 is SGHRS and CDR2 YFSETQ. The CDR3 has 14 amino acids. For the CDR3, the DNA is TGCGCCAGCAGCTTGGCGGCAGAGCATGAGACCCAGTACTTC. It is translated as CASSLAAEHETQYF.

The CDR3 loop reads CASSRTSEPDNEQFF. CDR3 in DNA: TGTGCCAGCAGCAGGACTTCCGAACCTGACAATGAGCAGTTCTTC. The V call is TRBV4-2, the J call TRBJ2-1; tentative D call: TRBD2 (5 bases). V was trimmed by 5 bases and J by 5 bases, leaving 16 bases between them. Looked up from germline, CDR1 is LGHNA and CDR2 is YNFKEQ. The CDR3 contains 15 residues.

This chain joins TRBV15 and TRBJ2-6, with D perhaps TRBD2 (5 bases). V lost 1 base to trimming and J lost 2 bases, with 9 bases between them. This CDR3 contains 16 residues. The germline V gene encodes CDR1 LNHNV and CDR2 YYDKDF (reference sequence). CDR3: CATSRGGSTGANVLTF. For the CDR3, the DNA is TGTGCCACCAGCAGAGGTGGGAGTACTGGGGCCAACGTCCTGACTTTC.

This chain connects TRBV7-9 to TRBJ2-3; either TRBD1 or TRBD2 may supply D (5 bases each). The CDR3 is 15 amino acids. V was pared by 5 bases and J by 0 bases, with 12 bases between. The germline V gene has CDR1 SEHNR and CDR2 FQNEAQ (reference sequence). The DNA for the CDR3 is TGTGCCAGCAGCCCCTCCGGGGCTAGCACAGATACGCAGTATTTT. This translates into CASSPSGASTDTQYF. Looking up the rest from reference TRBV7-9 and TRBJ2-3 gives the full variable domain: DTGVSQNPRHKITKRGQNVTFRCDPISEHNRLYWYRQTLGQGPEFLTYFQNEAQLEKSRLLSDRFSAERPKGSFSTLEIQRTEQGDSAMYLCASSPSGASTDTQYFGPGTRLTVL.

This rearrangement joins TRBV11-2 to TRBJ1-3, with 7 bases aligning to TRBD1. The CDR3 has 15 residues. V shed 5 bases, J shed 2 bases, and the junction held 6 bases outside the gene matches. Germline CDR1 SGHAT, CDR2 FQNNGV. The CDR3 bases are TGTGCCAGCAGCAGGGGGGGACAGACTGGAAACACCATATATTTT. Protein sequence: CASSRGGQTGNTIYF.

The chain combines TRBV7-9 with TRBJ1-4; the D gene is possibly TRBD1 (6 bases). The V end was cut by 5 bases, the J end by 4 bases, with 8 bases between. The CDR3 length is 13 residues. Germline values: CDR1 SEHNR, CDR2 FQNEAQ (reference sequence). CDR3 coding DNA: TGTGCCAGCAGCCGAGGGGGTAATGAAAAACTGTTTTTT. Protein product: CASSRGGNEKLFF. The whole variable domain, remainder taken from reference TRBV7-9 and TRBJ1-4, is DTGVSQNPRHKITKRGQNVTFRCDPISEHNRLYWYRQTLGQGPEFLTYFQNEAQLEKSRLLSDRFSAERPKGSFSTLEIQRTEQGDSAMYLCASSRGGNEKLFFGSGTQLSVL.

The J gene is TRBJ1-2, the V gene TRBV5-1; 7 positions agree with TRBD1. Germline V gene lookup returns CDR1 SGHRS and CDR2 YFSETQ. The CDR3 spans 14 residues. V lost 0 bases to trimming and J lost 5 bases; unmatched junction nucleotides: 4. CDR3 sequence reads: CASSLGDRDYGYTF. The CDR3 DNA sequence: TGCGCCAGCAGCTTGGGGGACAGAGATTATGGCTACACCTTC.

CDR3 loop: CASSGGGYTEAFF. The CDR3 bases are TGCGCCAGCAGCGGTGGGGGGTACACTGAAGCTTTCTTT. This chain connects TRBV5-1 to TRBJ1-1; weak D call: TRBD1 (5 bases). V was trimmed by 4 bases and J by 3 bases, leaving 10 bases between them. The CDR3 is 13 amino acids. Per the germline V gene, CDR1 is SGHRS and CDR2 is YFSETQ.

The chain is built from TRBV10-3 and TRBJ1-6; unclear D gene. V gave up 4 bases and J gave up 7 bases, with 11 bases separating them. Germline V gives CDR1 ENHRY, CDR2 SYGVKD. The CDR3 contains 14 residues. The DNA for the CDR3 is TGTGCCATCAGTGGGAACAGCGGGAATTCACCCCTCCACTTT. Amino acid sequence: CAISGNSGNSPLHF.

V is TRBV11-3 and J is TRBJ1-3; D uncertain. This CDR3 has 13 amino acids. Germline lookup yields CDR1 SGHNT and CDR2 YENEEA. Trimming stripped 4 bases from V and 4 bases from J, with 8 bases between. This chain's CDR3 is CASSSGGGNTIYF. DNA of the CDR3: TGTGCCAGCAGCTCCGGTGGGGGAAACACCATATATTTT.

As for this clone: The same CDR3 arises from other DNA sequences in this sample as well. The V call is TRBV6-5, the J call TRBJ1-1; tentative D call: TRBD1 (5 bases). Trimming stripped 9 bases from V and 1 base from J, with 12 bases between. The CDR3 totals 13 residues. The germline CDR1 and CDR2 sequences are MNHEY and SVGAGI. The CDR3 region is CASSTQGNTEAFF. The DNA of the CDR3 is TGTGCCAGTAGTACTCAGGGGAACACTGAAGCTTTCTTT.

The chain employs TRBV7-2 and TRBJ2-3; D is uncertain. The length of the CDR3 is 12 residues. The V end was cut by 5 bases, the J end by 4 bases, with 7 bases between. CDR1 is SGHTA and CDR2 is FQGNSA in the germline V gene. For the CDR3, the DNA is TGTGCCAGCAGCCTATCGCCAGATACGCAGTATTTT. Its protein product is CASSLSPDTQYF.

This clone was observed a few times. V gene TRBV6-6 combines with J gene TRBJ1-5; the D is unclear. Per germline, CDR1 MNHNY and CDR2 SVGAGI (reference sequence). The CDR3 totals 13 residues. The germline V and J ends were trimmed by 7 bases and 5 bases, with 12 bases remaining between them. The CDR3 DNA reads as TGTGCCAGCACTAGGACCGGGGATCAGCCCCAGCATTTT. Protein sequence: CASTRTGDQPQHF.

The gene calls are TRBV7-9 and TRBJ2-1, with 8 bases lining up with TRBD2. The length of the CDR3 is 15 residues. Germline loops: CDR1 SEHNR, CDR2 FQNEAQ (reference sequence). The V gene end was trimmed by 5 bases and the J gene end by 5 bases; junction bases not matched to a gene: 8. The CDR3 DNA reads TGTGCCAGCAGCCACCGGGGGGGCGCTGACAATGAGCAGTTCTTC. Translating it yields CASSHRGGADNEQFF. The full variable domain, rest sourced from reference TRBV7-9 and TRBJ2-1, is DTGVSQNPRHKITKRGQNVTFRCDPISEHNRLYWYRQTLGQGPEFLTYFQNEAQLEKSRLLSDRFSAERPKGSFSTLEIQRTEQGDSAMYLCASSHRGGADNEQFFGPGTRLTVL.

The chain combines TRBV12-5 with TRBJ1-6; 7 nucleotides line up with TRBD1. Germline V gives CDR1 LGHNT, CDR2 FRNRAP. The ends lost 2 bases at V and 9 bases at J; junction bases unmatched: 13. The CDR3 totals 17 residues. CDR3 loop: CASGLNLSQGSRSPLHF. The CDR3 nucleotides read TGTGCTAGTGGTTTGAACCTTTCACAGGGGAGTCGTTCACCCCTCCACTTT.

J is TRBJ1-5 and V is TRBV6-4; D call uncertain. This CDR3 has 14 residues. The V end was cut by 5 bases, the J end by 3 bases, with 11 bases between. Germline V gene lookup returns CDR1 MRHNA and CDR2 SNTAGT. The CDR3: CASSPQLDNQPQHF. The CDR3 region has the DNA TGTGCCAGCAGTCCACAACTGGACAATCAGCCCCAGCATTTT.

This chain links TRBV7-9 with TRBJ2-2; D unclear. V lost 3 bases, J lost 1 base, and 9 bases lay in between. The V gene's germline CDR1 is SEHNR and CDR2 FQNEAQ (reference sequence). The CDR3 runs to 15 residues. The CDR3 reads CASSFWALNTGELFF. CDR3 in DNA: TGTGCCAGCAGCTTCTGGGCGCTGAACACCGGGGAGCTGTTTTTT.